In this sample, the clone carrying this TCR beta chain turned up a few times. The data stem from a study of T cell repertoires in aging, cancer and after chemotherapy. Amplification of TCR beta used genomic DNA extracted from peripheral blood. Germline CDR1 SGHNT, CDR2 YYREEE (reference sequence). The CDR3 is 15 residues long. The V and J ends lost 0 bases and 0 bases respectively, with 10 bases between them. TRB rearrangements spanning V, D and J were amplified using mixed TRB-A/B primers. One entry per CDR3 protein, called by TCRdb with MiXCR from the multiplex PCR reads. This table has just under 10,000 distinct CDR3 sequences, roughly 35% appearing once.

Source material: blood. The sequence was obtained from a human donor in good health. This chain connects TRBV5-4 to TRBJ2-7, with a tentative D call TRBD1 (5 bases). The CDR3 is CASSLGGQGSYEQYF. CDR3 bases: TGTGCCAGCAGCTTGGGGGGTCAGGGCTCCTACGAGCAGTACTTC.